Described below is a single T cell receptor (beta chain) sequence and its context. Its antigen specificity is not known. The input lacks base qualities; no much larger clone sits a single base away. Preparation of the library involved the immunoSEQ multiplex PCR assay. Alongside multiparametric flow cytometry, deep sequencing of rearranged TCR beta loci was used to profile the T cell repertoires. Drawn from immuneACCESS, this table holds only the in-frame rearrangements with V and J called that TCRdb kept. Clones are partly lost; checked studies trace under half to an unresolved V gene and leave the rest unexplained. Recorded for this sample are 22,000 or so clones; just under 85% of them occurred a single time. Roughly 2.6% of the sample goes to the ten largest clones. This sample is drawn from a study of lymphopenia after photon versus proton radiotherapy (dated by TCRdb to about 2019). The study in broad terms: The study compared the immunological effects of photon versus proton radiation therapy in patients with gastrointestinal tumors who developed high-grade lymphopenia. The cohort included over 15 patients with gastrointestinal tumors who developed lymphopenia after receiving either photon or proton therapy. The goal of the study was to characterize the differences between the two radiation modalities in how they affect the immune system.

CDR1 and CDR2 are drawn from the germline V gene (reference sequence): SGHNT, YYREEE. The CDR3 has 14 amino acids, counting the end cysteine and phenylalanine. Only CDR3 DNA remains: 42 bases, in frame from the first base. Ends trimmed: V by 4 bases, J by 8 bases; bases unmatched to a gene: 4. What the research found in general, with its limitations: Across the cohort, an inverse correlation was found between a larger post-nadir drop in TCR diversity and overall survival time among patients who died. After the lymphocyte count nadir, repertoires from photon-treated patients showed oligoclonal expansion, particularly of CD8+ Temra cells, and this expansion drove the decline in diversity. During treatment, patients who received proton therapy stayed relatively stable, whereas patients who received photon therapy lost naive T cells and TCR diversity and gained effector/memory populations. The survival association was assessed only in patients who died, and better survival with proton therapy was presented by the authors as a possibility rather than a demonstrated result.

The sequence was obtained from a woman aged 45-65 years with pancreatic cancer. This chain is built from TRBV5-4 and TRBJ1-6; 9 nucleotides in the junction match TRBD1. Sequences were derived from peripheral blood, sampled from a patient treated with photon-based radiotherapy. At the DNA level, the sequence is TGTGCCAGCAGCAGGACAGGGGACGATTCACCCCTCCACTTT. It translates to CASSRTGDDSPLHF.